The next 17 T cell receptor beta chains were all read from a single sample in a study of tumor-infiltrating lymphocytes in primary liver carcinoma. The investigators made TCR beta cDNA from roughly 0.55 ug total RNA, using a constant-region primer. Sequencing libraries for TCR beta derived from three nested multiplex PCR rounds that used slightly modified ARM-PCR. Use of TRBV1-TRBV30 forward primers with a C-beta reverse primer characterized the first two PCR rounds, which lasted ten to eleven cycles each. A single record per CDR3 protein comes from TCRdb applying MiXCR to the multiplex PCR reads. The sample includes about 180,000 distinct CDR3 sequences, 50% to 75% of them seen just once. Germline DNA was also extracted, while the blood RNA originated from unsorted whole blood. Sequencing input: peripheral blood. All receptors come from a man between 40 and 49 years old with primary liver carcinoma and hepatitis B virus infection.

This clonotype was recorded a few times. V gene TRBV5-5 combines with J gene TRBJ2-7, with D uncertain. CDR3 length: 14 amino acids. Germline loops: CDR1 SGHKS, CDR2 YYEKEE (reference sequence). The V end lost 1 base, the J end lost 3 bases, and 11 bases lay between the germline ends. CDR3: CASSLRPGRYEQYF. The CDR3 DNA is TGTGCCAGCAGCTTGAGACCCGGGCGCTACGAGCAGTACTTC.

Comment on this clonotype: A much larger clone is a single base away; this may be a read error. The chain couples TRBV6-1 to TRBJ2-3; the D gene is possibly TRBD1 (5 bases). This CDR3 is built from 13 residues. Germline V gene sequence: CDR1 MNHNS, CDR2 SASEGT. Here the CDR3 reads CANSEGVPDTQYF. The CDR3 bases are TGTGCCAACAGTGAAGGGGTCCCAGATACGCAGTATTTT.

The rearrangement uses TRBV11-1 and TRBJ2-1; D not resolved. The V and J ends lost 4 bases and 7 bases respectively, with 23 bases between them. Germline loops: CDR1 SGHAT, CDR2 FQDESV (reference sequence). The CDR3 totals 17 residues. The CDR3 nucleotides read TGTGCCAGCAGCTATAGGCCTCAGATATCCCCTGAGAATGAGCAGTTCTTC. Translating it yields CASSYRPQISPENEQFF.

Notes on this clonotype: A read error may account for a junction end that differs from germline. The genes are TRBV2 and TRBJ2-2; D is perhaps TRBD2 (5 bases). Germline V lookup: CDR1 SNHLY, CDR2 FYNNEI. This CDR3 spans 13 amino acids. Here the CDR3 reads CASSEGQVGELFF. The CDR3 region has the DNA TGTGCCAGCAGTGAAGGACAAGTCGGGGAGTTGTTTTTT.

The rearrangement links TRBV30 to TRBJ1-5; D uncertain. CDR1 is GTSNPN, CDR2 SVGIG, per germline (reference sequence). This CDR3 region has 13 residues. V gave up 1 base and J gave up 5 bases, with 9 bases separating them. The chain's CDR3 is CAWSASLDQPQHF. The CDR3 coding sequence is TGTGCCTGGAGTGCCTCGCTAGATCAGCCCCAGCATTTT.

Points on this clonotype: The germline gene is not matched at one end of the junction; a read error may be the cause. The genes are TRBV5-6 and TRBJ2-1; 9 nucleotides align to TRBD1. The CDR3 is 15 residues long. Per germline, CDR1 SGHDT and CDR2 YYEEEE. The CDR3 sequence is CVSSLGDRAYNEQFF. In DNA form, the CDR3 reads TGTGTCAGCAGCTTGGGGGACAGGGCATACAATGAGCAGTTCTTC.

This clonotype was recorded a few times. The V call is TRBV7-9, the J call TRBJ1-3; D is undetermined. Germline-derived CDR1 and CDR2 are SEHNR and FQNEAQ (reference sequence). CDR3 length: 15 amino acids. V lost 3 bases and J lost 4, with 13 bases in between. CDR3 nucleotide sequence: TGTGCCAGCAGCTTCCGTGGGGTTCCCGGAAACACCATATATTTT. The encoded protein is CASSFRGVPGNTIYF.

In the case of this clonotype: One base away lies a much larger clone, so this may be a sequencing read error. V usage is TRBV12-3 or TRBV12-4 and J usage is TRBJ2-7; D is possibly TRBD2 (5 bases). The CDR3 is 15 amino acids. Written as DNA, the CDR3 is TGTGCCAACAGTTTAACGGAGGCAGGATTAGGCGAGCAGTACTTC. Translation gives CANSLTEAGLGEQYF.

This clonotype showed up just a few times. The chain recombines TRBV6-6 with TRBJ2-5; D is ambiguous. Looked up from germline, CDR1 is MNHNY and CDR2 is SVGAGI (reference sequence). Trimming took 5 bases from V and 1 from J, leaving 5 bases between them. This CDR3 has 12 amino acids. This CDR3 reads CASSPFQETQYF. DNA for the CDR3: TGTGCCAGCAGTCCTTTCCAAGAGACCCAGTACTTC.

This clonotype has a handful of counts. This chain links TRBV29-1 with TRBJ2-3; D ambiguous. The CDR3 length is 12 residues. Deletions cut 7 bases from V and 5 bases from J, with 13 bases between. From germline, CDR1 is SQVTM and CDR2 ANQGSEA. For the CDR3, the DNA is TGCAGCGCTACCCTAGGGATAGATACGCAGTATTTT. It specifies CSATLGIDTQYF.

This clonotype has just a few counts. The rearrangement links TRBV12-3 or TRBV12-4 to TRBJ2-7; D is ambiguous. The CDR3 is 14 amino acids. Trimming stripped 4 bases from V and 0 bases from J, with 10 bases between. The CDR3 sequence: CASSSDPSSYEQYF. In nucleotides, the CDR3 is TGTGCCAGCAGTTCGGACCCGAGCTCCTACGAGCAGTACTTC.

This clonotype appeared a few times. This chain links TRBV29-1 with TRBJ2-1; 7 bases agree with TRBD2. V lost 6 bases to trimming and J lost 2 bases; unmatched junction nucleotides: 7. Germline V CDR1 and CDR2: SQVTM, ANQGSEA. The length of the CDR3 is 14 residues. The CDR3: CSVLARGAYNEQFF. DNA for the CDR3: TGCAGCGTCCTCGCCCGGGGGGCCTACAATGAGCAGTTCTTC.

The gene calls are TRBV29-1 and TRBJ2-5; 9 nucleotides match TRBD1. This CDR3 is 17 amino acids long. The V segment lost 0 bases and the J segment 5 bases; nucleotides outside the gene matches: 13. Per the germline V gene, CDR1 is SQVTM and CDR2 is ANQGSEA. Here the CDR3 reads CSVEDPGTGGFQETQYF. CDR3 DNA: TGCAGCGTTGAAGACCCCGGAACAGGGGGCTTTCAGGAGACCCAGTACTTC.

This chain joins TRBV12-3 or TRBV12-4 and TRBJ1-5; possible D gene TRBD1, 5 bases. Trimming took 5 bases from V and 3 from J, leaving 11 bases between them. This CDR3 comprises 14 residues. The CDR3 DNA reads TGTGCCAGCAGTGGGGGAGGCCACAATCAGCCCCAGCATTTT. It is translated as CASSGGGHNQPQHF.

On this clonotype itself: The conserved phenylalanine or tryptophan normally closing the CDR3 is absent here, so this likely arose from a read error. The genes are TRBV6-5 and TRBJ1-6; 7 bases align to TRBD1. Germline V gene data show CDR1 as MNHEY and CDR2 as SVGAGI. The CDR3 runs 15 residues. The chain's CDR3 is CASSYTTGEDSPLHS. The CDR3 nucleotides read TGTGCCAGTAGTTACACCACAGGGGAGGATTCACCCCTCCACTCT.

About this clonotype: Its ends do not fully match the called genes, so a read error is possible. The CDR3: CSSSSPGTSGYTDMQYF. The CDR3 DNA reads TGTTCCAGCAGCTCCCCTGGGACTAGCGGGTACACAGATATGCAGTATTTT. The chain carries TRBV11-2 and TRBJ2-3; 12 bases fit TRBD2. CDR1 is SGHAT, CDR2 FQNNGV, per germline. The CDR3 consists of 17 residues.

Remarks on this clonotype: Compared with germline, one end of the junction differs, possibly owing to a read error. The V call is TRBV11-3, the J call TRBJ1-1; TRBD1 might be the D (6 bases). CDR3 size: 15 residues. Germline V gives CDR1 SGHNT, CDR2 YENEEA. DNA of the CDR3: TGTGCCAGCAGCACGACCGGGACAACCGACGCTGAAGCTCTCTTT. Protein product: CASSTTGTTDAEALF.